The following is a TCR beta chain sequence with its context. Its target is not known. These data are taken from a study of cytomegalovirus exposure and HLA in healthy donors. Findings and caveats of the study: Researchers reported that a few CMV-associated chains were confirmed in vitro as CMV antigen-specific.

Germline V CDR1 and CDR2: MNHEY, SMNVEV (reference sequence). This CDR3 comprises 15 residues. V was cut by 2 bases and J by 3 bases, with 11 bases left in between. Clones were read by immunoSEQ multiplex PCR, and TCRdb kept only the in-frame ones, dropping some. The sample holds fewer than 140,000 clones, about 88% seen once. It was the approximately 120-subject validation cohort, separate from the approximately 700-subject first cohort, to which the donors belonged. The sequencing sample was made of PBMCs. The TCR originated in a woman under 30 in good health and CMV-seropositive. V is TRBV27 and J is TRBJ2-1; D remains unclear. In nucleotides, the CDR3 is TGTGCCAGCAGTTTAGGGCTCACCCGCTACAATGAGCAGTTCTTC. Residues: CASSLGLTRYNEQFF.